The source of this TCR beta chain is a study of blood T cell repertoires in COVID-19. On the study more broadly: The United States, Italy and Spain provided the acute and convalescent COVID-19 samples. PBMCs, B-cell-depleted T cells, or T cells provided the cDNA or gDNA that made up the material.

During active infection, Seattle patients enrolled and were then monitored through disease. In the study's own analysis: Cell counts per sample came from amplifying reference gene primers. The method was immunoSEQ multiplex PCR; TCRdb's version includes in-frame clones alone and lacks a portion of them. The V and J calls and clone size come from that table; D and trimming were worked out from the DNA. This sample has 120,000 or so clones, with around 90% found just once. Germline V lookup: CDR1 SGHTA, CDR2 FQGNSA. The CDR3 is 17 residues long. V shed 0 bases, J shed 0 bases, and the junction held 7 bases outside the gene matches.

This chain connects TRBV7-2 to TRBJ2-7, with 8 nucleotides matching TRBD1. Sequenced: peripheral blood. The receptor was isolated from a woman aged 60-75 years with COVID-19, enrolled during active disease. Written as DNA, the CDR3 is TGTGCCAGCAGCTTAGCGCTCGGGACAGGCAGCTCCTACGAGCAGTACTTC. This encodes CASSLALGTGSSYEQYF. Variable domain in full (rest from reference TRBV7-2 and TRBJ2-7): GAGVSQSPSNKVTEKGKDVELRCDPISGHTALYWYRQSLGQGLEFLIYFQGNSAPDKSGLPSDRFSAERTGGSVSTLTIQRTQQEDSAVYLCASSLALGTGSSYEQYFGPGTRLTVT.